These 18 T cell receptor beta chains were all obtained from the same sample, sequenced in a study of identical twins. TCRdb reprocessed the 5' RACE reads with MiXCR, giving one entry per CDR3 protein. Among under 800,000 distinct CDR3 sequences listed, 21% were seen once. These data also formed part of another study, on T cells expressing NK-cell markers.

The specimen was PBMCs. These receptors originate from a woman younger than 35 in good health.

A few counts support this clonotype. The V and J genes are TRBV7-7 and TRBJ2-2, with D possibly TRBD1 on 6 matching bases. Germline V gene sequence: CDR1 SSHAT, CDR2 FNYEAQ (reference sequence). The CDR3 totals 13 residues. The germline V and J ends were trimmed by 1 base and 6 bases, with 6 bases remaining between them. The CDR3 DNA follows: TGTGCCAGCAGCTTAGACAGGGCCGGGGAGCTGTTTTTT. It translates to CASSLDRAGELFF.

In its sample, this clonotype was seen a few times. The chain couples TRBV19 to TRBJ2-1; 11 positions match TRBD2. Germline V lookup: CDR1 LNHDA, CDR2 SQIVND (reference sequence). The CDR3 runs to 16 residues. The V gene end was trimmed by 3 bases and the J gene end by 3 bases; junction bases not matched to a gene: 4. CDR3 loop: CASSIILAGDYNEQFF. In nucleotides, the CDR3 is TGTGCCAGTAGTATCATACTAGCGGGGGACTACAATGAGCAGTTCTTC.

This clonotype was picked up a small number of times. This chain uses TRBV5-8 with TRBJ1-5; no reliable D call. Germline V gene sequence: CDR1 SGHTS, CDR2 YDEGEE. The germline V and J ends were trimmed by 1 base and 4 bases, with 12 bases remaining between them. This CDR3 is built from 15 residues. The CDR3 reads CASSLRGSRNQPQHF. The CDR3 region has the DNA TGTGCCAGCAGCTTGCGGGGATCTAGGAATCAGCCCCAGCATTTT.

The J gene is TRBJ2-7, the V gene TRBV7-9, with D possibly TRBD1 on 6 matching bases. Per the germline V gene, CDR1 is SEHNR and CDR2 is FQNEAQ (reference sequence). The CDR3 sequence is 14 residues long. V was trimmed by 5 bases and J by 4 bases, leaving 15 bases between them. The DNA for the CDR3 is TGTGCCAGCAGCCCGTCGGGACAACTTTACGAGCAGTACTTC. Its translation is CASSPSGQLYEQYF.

The genes are TRBV5-1 and TRBJ2-7, with D possibly being TRBD2 (6 bases). Germline CDR1 and CDR2: SGHRS and YFSETQ. This CDR3 is 15 amino acids long. V gave up 2 bases and J gave up 0 bases, with 12 bases separating them. The CDR3 spells CASSFDPGASYEQYF. Here the CDR3 DNA reads TGCGCCAGCAGCTTCGATCCGGGAGCCTCCTACGAGCAGTACTTC.

The J gene is TRBJ2-7, the V gene TRBV6-1; D gene ambiguous. The CDR3 extends over 11 amino acids. The germline V gene encodes CDR1 MNHNS and CDR2 SASEGT. V was shortened by 2 bases and J by 9 bases, with 8 bases between the two germline ends. CDR3 sequence: CASSEWLGQYF. In nucleotides, the CDR3 is TGTGCCAGCAGTGAATGGCTGGGGCAGTACTTC.

This clonotype was detected once. This chain joins TRBV20-1 and TRBJ2-6; 7 bases line up with TRBD1. Germline-derived CDR1 and CDR2 are DFQATT and SNEGSKA (reference sequence). The CDR3 contains 15 residues. The CDR3 loop reads CSAISGTAGANVLTF. CDR3 DNA: TGCAGCGCCATTTCAGGGACAGCTGGGGCCAACGTCCTGACTTTC.

This clonotype was seen only a few times. This chain uses TRBV20-1 with TRBJ2-7; the match to TRBD1 covers 7 bases. Losses at the gene ends were 6 bases for V and 3 bases for J; bases not matched to a gene: 5. This CDR3 is 12 amino acids long. Germline assignment: CDR1 DFQATT and CDR2 SNEGSKA (reference sequence). CDR3 in amino acids: CSAGTALYEQYF. The CDR3 coding sequence is TGCAGTGCCGGGACAGCCCTCTACGAGCAGTACTTC.

This clonotype has only a few counts. This rearrangement joins TRBV9 to TRBJ2-1; tentative D call: TRBD2 (6 bases). The V and J ends lost 4 bases and 8 bases respectively, with 22 bases between them. The CDR3 is 16 amino acids. Germline values: CDR1 SGDLS, CDR2 YYNGEE. The CDR3 DNA sequence: TGTGCCAGCAGCCCCCTCGTCCGGACGGGGACTGATGAGCAGTTCTTC. Amino acid sequence: CASSPLVRTGTDEQFF.

This clonotype was counted a few times. The rearrangement uses TRBV7-9 and TRBJ1-2, with 9 bases that match TRBD1. CDR1 SEHNR and CDR2 FQNEAQ come from the germline V gene (reference sequence). This CDR3 has 14 residues. V lost 4 bases, J lost 5 bases, and 5 bases stayed unmatched. The CDR3 nucleotides read TGTGCCAGCAGCTGGACAGGGGCACCTTATGGCTACACCTTC. It encodes CASSWTGAPYGYTF.

This clonotype was counted ten times or more. The J gene is TRBJ1-1, the V gene TRBV29-1, with unresolved D. With 4 bases removed from V and 1 base from J, the gap between germline ends came to 7 bases. This CDR3 is built from 12 residues. Per the germline V gene, CDR1 is SQVTM and CDR2 is ANQGSEA. CDR3 nucleotides: TGCAGCGTTGGACAAAAGAACACTGAAGCTTTCTTT. This translates into CSVGQKNTEAFF.

This clonotype was counted ten times or more. The junction differs from germline at one of its ends, possibly a read error. V and J are TRBV7-8 and TRBJ2-7; D could derive from TRBD1 or TRBD2 (6 bases each). Germline CDR1 reads SGHVS; CDR2 reads FQNEAQ. This CDR3 is 14 amino acids long. CDR3 bases: TGTGCCAGCAGCTTAGTGGTATCCGGGGGCAGCGTCGGCTTC. Translating gives CASSLVVSGGSVGF.

The V and J genes are TRBV3-1 and TRBJ2-5; 7 nucleotides line up with TRBD2. There are 16 residues in the CDR3. J lost 1 base, V lost 8 bases, and 13 bases had no gene match. The V gene's germline CDR1 is LGHDT and CDR2 YNNKEL (reference sequence). The DNA for the CDR3 is TGTGCCAGCTGCCGCAGCGGGGCGCGATTCCAAGAGACCCAGTACTTC. As protein: CASCRSGARFQETQYF.

This clonotype was recorded a few times. The chain links TRBV7-2 to TRBJ2-7, with TRBD2 identical over 7 bases. The J segment lost 8 bases and the V segment lost 5 bases, leaving 9 bases of the junction unmatched. The CDR3 is 13 amino acids. Germline loops: CDR1 SGHTA, CDR2 FQGNSA. The CDR3 is CASSPVLRGKQYF. Here the CDR3 DNA reads TGTGCCAGCAGCCCCGTTTTGCGGGGGAAGCAGTACTTC.

CDR3 DNA sequence: TGTGCCAGCGGCCGGTACTCCGGGCAAACCTCTCGGGGCAACTATGGCTACACCTTC. Amino acid sequence: CASGRYSGQTSRGNYGYTF. V and J are TRBV27 and TRBJ1-2, with D maybe TRBD1 (5 bases). Germline-derived CDR1 and CDR2 are MNHEY and SMNVEV (reference sequence). The CDR3 spans 19 residues. V was clipped by 8 bases and J by 2 bases, with 30 bases between them.

This clonotype was recorded a few times. The V gene is TRBV9, the J gene TRBJ2-5, with 7 bases aligning to TRBD1. This CDR3 is 14 amino acids long. V was pared by 7 bases and J by 2 bases, with 8 bases of the junction left unmatched. Germline V gene sequence: CDR1 SGDLS, CDR2 YYNGEE. The CDR3 DNA reads as TGTGCCAGCGGCCGACAGGGCCAACAAGAGACCCAGTACTTC. Protein: CASGRQGQQETQYF.

V is TRBV5-1 and J is TRBJ2-5, with TRBD2 matching 11 bases. Unmatched junction bases numbered 7, after V lost 4 bases and J lost 2 bases. CDR3 size: 16 residues. CDR1 is SGHRS and CDR2 is YFSETQ in the germline V gene. DNA of the CDR3: TGCGCCAGCAGCCTGACTAGCGGGGTCCTACAAGAGACCCAGTACTTC. Amino acid sequence: CASSLTSGVLQETQYF.

This clonotype has a single count. The J gene is TRBJ2-2, the V gene TRBV5-5; D could derive from TRBD1 or TRBD2 (7 bases each). The CDR3 totals 16 residues. Germline CDR1 is SGHKS and CDR2 is YYEKEE (reference sequence). V lost 4 bases to trimming and J lost 2 bases, with 15 bases between them. Written as DNA, the CDR3 is TGTGCCAGCAGCCCAGGGGGGGTCATCAACACCGGGGAGCTGTTTTTT. Encoded protein: CASSPGGVINTGELFF.